Listed here is a single TCR beta chain. Its antigen is as yet unknown. The same CDR3 arises from other DNA sequences in this sample as well. The primer mix had 60 Vbeta and 13 Jbeta primers. In the authors' workflow: An analysis that came later counted roughly 87 million unique TCR beta chains, approximately 12 million shared. The repertoire was sequenced with immunoSEQ multiplex PCR; TCRdb's copy has only in-frame clones and lacks some. V and J calls plus clone size are reproduced from that table; the DNA served to infer D and trimming. In the table there are 150,000 to 200,000 clones, approximately 80% of which are singletons. This record comes from a study of cytomegalovirus exposure and HLA in healthy donors. General study findings and limits: Another analysis was done later, and it associated roughly 15,000 TCR beta sequences with HLA alleles at 0.05 false discovery rate. An analysis was carried out later, and it reportedly showed fewer N-insertions in an Asian-associated ancestry cluster than the approximately 610-donor mean. A later analysis, which compared TCR beta chains of equal frequency, found the HLA-associated ones more clonally expanded.

Germline loops: CDR1 SNHLY, CDR2 FYNNEI. This CDR3 has 15 residues. V dropped 4 bases and J dropped 7 bases, with 17 bases sitting between them. This chain connects TRBV2 to TRBJ1-5; D might be TRBD1 (6 bases). The clonotype comes from a male donor in good health and CMV-seronegative. The sequencing input was PBMCs. The CDR3 region is CASSGLVRGNQPQHF. CDR3 bases: TGTGCCAGCAGTGGGTTAGTAAGGGGGAACCAGCCCCAGCATTTT.